The clone carrying this T cell receptor beta chain has a count of ten or more. The record originates from a study of T cell repertoires in cytomegalovirus infection. TCRdb reprocessed the reads via MiXCR and lists one record per CDR3 protein. The data hold 200,000 to 300,000 distinct CDR3 sequences, with roughly an eighth observed a single time. This CDR3 has 13 amino acids. V was clipped by 4 bases and J by 3 bases, with 7 bases between them. The V gene's germline CDR1 is SQVTM and CDR2 ANQGSEA. The specimen was PBMCs. The rearrangement uses TRBV29-1 and TRBJ2-6; unclear D gene. The TCR was taken from a human donor in good health (CMV status not recorded). Some clones in this sample may be carry-over from other donors' samples. CDR3 in DNA: TGCAGCGTTGGAAGGAGTGGGGCCAACGTCCTGACTTTC. It translates to CSVGRSGANVLTF. The variable domain in full, completed from reference TRBV29-1 and TRBJ2-6, reads SAVISQKPSRDICQRGTSLTIQCQVDSQVTMMFWYRQQPGQSLTLIATANQGSEATYESGFVIDKFPISRPNLTFSTLTVSNMSPEDSSIYLCSVGRSGANVLTFGAGSRLTVL.